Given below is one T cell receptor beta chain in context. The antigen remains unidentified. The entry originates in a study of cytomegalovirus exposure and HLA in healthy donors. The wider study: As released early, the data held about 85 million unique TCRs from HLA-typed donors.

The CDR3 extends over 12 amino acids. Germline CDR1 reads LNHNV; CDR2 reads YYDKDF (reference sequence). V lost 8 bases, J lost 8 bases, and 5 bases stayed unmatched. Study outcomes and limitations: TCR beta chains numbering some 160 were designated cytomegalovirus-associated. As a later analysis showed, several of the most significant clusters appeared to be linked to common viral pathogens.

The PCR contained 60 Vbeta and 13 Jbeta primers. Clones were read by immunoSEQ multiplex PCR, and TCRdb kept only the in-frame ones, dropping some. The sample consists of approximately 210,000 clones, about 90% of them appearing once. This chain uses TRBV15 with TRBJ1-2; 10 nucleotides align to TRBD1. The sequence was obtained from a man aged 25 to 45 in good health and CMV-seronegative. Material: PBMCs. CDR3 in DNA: TGTGCCACCGGGGGGACAGGGGTGGGCTACACCTTC. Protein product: CATGGTGVGYTF.